Listed here is a single T cell receptor beta chain. Its target antigen remains unknown. Qualities for individual bases were not recorded, and no much larger clone is one base off. The collaborating institutions used their own protocols to collect whole blood in K2EDTA tubes. For TCRbeta analysis, collaborators shipped samples in one of three forms: frozen whole blood, isolated PBMCs, or DNA extracted from either of those sample types. This record belongs to a study of blood T cell repertoires in COVID-19 (dated by TCRdb to the early 2020s). General notes on the study: Samples from collaborators originated in the United States, Italy and Spain and spanned both the acute and convalescent phases of COVID-19. The prospective study material was composed of cDNA or gDNA derived from T cells, B-cell-depleted T cells, or PBMCs. Deeply sampled blood TCRbeta repertoires from subjects exposed to, actively infected with, or recovered from COVID-19 were included in the dataset. The repertoires were made available in a free public database intended to serve as a resource for research on the immune response to SARS-CoV-2. Samples were obtained from the ongoing ImmuneRACE study (first 160 participants) and from about 1,300 subjects provided by 6 global collaborators. Sample metadata almost always included a de-identified subject ID, COVID-19 status, age in years and sex. HLA class I and class II types, where available, came from metadata supplied by the sample provider rather than from assay-based typing. Findings and caveats that apply to the study as a whole: The amount of clinical and demographic metadata varied by source and participant and was provided uncurated.

The immunoSEQ Assay, a bias-controlled multiplex PCR, was used to amplify TCRbeta CDR3 regions from genomic DNA. Per the authors' processing: Within the assay, amplification of reference gene primers was used to estimate how many nucleated cells each sample contained. To quantify the absolute abundance of each unique TCRbeta CDR3 rearrangement, sequence reads were collapsed and filtered. Productive Simpson clonality was computed per sample as the square root of Simpson's diversity index over productive rearrangements. TCRdb obtained this table from immuneACCESS and retained in-frame rearrangements with V and J assigned. These tables miss some clones; where compared with another copy, unresolved V genes account for less than half of the shortfall, and the remainder is unexplained. V and J calls and clone size are given by that table; D and trimming were obtained from the DNA. Here the sample has more than 20,000 clones; roughly 86% occur a single time. The top ten hold about 30% of the sample.

From the cysteine up to the phenylalanine, the CDR3 has a length of 17 residues. The kept DNA is CDR3 alone, 51 bases in frame from the first base. Sequencing was performed on peripheral blood. The sequence derives from a human donor with active COVID-19. The donor label of this sample is uncertain. The chain joins TRBV21-1 to TRBJ2-3; the tabulated D call, TRBD2, remains unverified against the DNA. TRBV21-1 counts as a pseudogene. CDR3 region: CASSKALMRDSTDTQYF. The DNA sequence is given as TGTGCCAGCAGCAAAGCGCTCATGCGGGACAGCACAGATACGCAGTATTTT.